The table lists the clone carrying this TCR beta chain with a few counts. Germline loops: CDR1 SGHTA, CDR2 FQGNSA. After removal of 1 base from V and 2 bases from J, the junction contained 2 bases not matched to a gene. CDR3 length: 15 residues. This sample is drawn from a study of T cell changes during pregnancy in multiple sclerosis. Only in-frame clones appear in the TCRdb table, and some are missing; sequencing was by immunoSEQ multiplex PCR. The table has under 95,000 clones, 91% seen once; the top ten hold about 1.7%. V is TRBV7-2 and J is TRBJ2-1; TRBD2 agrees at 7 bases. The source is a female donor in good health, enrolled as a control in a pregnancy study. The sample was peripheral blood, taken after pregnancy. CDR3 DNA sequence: TGTGCCAGCAGCTTAGGGAGCGGGACCTACAATGAGCAGTTCTTC. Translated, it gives CASSLGSGTYNEQFF.